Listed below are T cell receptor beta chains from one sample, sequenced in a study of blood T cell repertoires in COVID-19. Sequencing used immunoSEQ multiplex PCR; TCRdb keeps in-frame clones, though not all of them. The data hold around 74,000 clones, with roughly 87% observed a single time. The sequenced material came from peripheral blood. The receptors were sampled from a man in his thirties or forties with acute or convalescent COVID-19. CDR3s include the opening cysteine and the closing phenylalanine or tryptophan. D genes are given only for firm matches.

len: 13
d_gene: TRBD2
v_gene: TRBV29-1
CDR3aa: CSARLAATDTQYF

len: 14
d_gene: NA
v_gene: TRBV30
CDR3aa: CAWGRQGWGQPQHF

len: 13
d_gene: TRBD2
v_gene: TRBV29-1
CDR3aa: CSTTGGGTDTQYF

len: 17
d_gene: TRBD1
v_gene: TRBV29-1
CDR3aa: CSVDPRRTGYSKNLQYF

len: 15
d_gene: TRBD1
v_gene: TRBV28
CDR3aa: CASIQGGSLNTEAFF

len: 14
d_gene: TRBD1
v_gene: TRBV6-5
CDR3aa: CASRSTGTDYGYTF

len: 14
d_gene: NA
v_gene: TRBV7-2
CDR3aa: CASSSTGGRYGYTF

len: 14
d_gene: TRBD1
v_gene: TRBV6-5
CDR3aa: CARIQGRWCYGYTF

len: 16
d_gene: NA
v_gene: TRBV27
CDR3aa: CASSPQIGLGSYEQYF

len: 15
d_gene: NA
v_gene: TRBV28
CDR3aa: CASSNSGLSNQPQHF